This passage covers 17 T cell receptor beta chains from one sample sequenced in a study of shared clonotypes between healthy human individuals (dated by TCRdb to 2020 to 2021). Library preparation employed the immunoSEQ multiplex PCR assay. TCRdb's version of the immuneACCESS table is confined to in-frame rearrangements and falls short of the full clone set. An unresolved V gene accounts for under half of the shortfall where checked; the remainder is of unknown origin. For this sample there are around 2.1 million clones; roughly 91% appear just once. The ten most abundant clones make up under 2% of the sample. CD8 naive samples were CD45RO-negative cells positively selected for CCR7, giving a CD45RA+CCR7+ population that excluded TemRA cells. Sequencing was carried out using naive CD8+ T cells from PBMCs. The label giving this sample's cell subset or site can be read as: CD45RA+CCR7+. Receptors originate from a man between 18 and 29 years old in good health. Some clones in this sample may be carry-over from other donors' samples.

The J gene is TRBJ2-7, the V gene TRBV7-9, with 11 bases fitting TRBD2. Germline CDR1 reads SEHNR; CDR2 reads FQNEAQ (reference sequence). This CDR3 region has 15 residues. The V and J ends lost 4 bases and 4 bases, in that order; junction bases with no gene match: 6. The CDR3 coding sequence is TGTGCCAGCAGCTCCACGGCTAGCGGGAGGTACGAGCAGTACTTC. It specifies CASSSTASGRYEQYF. Using reference TRBV7-9 and TRBJ2-7 for the parts outside the CDR3, the full variable domain is DTGVSQNPRHKITKRGQNVTFRCDPISEHNRLYWYRQTLGQGPEFLTYFQNEAQLEKSRLLSDRFSAERPKGSFSTLEIQRTEQGDSAMYLCASSSTASGRYEQYFGPGTRLTVT.

As for this clone: This CDR3 is also generated by other DNA sequences in the sample. The chain has TRBV27 and TRBJ2-1; 9 nucleotides align to TRBD2. CDR1 is MNHEY and CDR2 is SMNVEV in the germline V gene (reference sequence). The CDR3 consists of 15 residues. J was trimmed by 4 bases and V by 0 bases; bases with no gene match: 1. DNA of the CDR3: TGTGCCAGCAGTTTATCACTAGCGGGTTACAATGAGCAGTTCTTC. This translates into CASSLSLAGYNEQFF.

CDR3 nucleotides: TGTGCCAGCAGTTACTCGGCGGGAGCGGGTCCCGGGGAGCTGTTTTTT. Its translation is CASSYSAGAGPGELFF. V usage is TRBV6-5 and J usage is TRBJ2-2; 7 bases are a match to TRBD2. V was pared by 0 bases and J by 6 bases, with 7 bases of the junction left unmatched. CDR3 length: 16 residues. Germline CDR1 and CDR2: MNHEY and SVGAGI.

This clone appeared a few times. This chain uses TRBV6-5 with TRBJ1-1; no reliable D call. The CDR3 loop spans 14 amino acids. Trimming removed 2 bases at V and 1 base at J, with 8 bases between. Per germline, CDR1 MNHEY and CDR2 SVGAGI. CDR3 in amino acids: CASSYRLRNTEAFF. The CDR3 nucleotides are TGTGCCAGCAGTTACCGCCTTAGGAACACTGAAGCTTTCTTT.

The chain uses TRBV7-2 and TRBJ2-1, with D perhaps TRBD2 (5 bases). V was cut by 8 bases and J by 2 bases, with 16 bases left in between. Germline-derived CDR1 and CDR2 are SGHTA and FQGNSA. The CDR3 has 15 residues. The CDR3 DNA follows: TGTGCCAGCCAAGTTCGCGGGCCGACCTACAATGAGCAGTTCTTC. Protein: CASQVRGPTYNEQFF.

V gene TRBV7-2 combines with J gene TRBJ2-1, with D possibly being TRBD2 (6 bases). This CDR3 has 14 amino acids. From germline, CDR1 is SGHTA and CDR2 FQGNSA. Trimming shortened V by 7 bases and J by 5 bases, and 15 bases separated the two germline ends. CDR3 in amino acids: CASNPAGFNNEQFF. CDR3 sequence (DNA): TGTGCCAGCAACCCAGCGGGCTTCAACAATGAGCAGTTCTTC. The full variable domain, completed using reference TRBV7-2 and TRBJ2-1, is GAGVSQSPSNKVTEKGKDVELRCDPISGHTALYWYRQSLGQGLEFLIYFQGNSAPDKSGLPSDRFSAERTGGSVSTLTIQRTQQEDSAVYLCASNPAGFNNEQFFGPGTRLTVL.

This clone was seen more than once but under ten times. The chain links TRBV28 to TRBJ1-5; D gene ambiguous. CDR3 length: 14 residues. CDR1 is MDHEN, CDR2 SYDVKM, per germline. Trimming cost V 7 bases and J 5 bases, with 15 bases left between them. This CDR3 reads CASTPGGRDQPQHF. The CDR3 DNA reads as TGTGCCAGCACCCCTGGTGGTAGGGATCAGCCCCAGCATTTT.

Remarks on this clone: Distinct nucleotide sequences in the sample also encode this CDR3. The V call is TRBV9, the J call TRBJ2-7, with 9 bases lining up with TRBD1. The germline CDR1 and CDR2 sequences are SGDLS and YYNGEE. The J segment lost 7 bases and the V segment lost 3 bases, leaving 5 bases of the junction unmatched. The length of the CDR3 is 13 residues. CDR3 DNA sequence: TGTGCCAGCAGCGCTTGGACAGGGGATGAGCAGTACTTC. As protein: CASSAWTGDEQYF. The whole variable domain, filled in from reference TRBV9 and TRBJ2-7, reads DSGVTQTPKHLITATGQRVTLRCSPRSGDLSVYWYQQSLDQGLQFLIQYYNGEERAKGNILERFSAQQFPDLHSELNLSSLELGDSALYFCASSAWTGDEQYFGPGTRLTVT.

The chain employs TRBV13 and TRBJ1-2; 7 nucleotides agree with TRBD1. Germline CDR1 and CDR2: PRHDT and FYEKMQ (reference sequence). The CDR3 runs 15 residues. The junction had 6 bases not matched to a gene; V was cut back by 3 bases and J by 2 bases. CDR3 protein: CASSFDREGNYGYTF. The CDR3 region has the DNA TGTGCCAGCAGCTTCGACAGGGAAGGCAACTATGGCTACACCTTC.

CDR3 nucleotides: TGTGCCAGCAGTTACTGGCCCTCCCGGCAGGACGAGCAGTACTTC. Amino acid sequence: CASSYWPSRQDEQYF. V usage is TRBV6-5 and J usage is TRBJ2-7; no firm D call. V was trimmed by 1 base and J by 5 bases, leaving 15 bases between them. Germline-derived CDR1 and CDR2 are MNHEY and SVGAGI. The CDR3 consists of 15 residues.

The chain's CDR3 is CASSQLQGALSGEQYF. CDR3 DNA sequence: TGCGCCAGCAGCCAGCTTCAGGGGGCGCTTTCCGGCGAGCAGTACTTC. The J gene is TRBJ2-7, the V gene TRBV4-1, with 8 bases matching TRBD1. The V gene end was trimmed by 3 bases and the J gene end by 6 bases; junction bases not matched to a gene: 13. From germline, CDR1 is MGHRA and CDR2 YSYEKL. CDR3 size: 16 residues.

CDR3 sequence: CASSPRTPQITNTEAFF. CDR3 in DNA: TGTGCCAGCAGCCCGCGGACACCCCAAATCACGAACACTGAAGCTTTCTTT. The chain uses TRBV27 and TRBJ1-1; weak D call: TRBD1 (5 bases). This CDR3 contains 17 residues. Looked up from germline, CDR1 is MNHEY and CDR2 is SMNVEV (reference sequence). Trimming pared 6 bases from V and 1 base from J, leaving 21 bases between.

The chain recombines TRBV28 with TRBJ2-7, with TRBD1 identical over 7 bases. Germline V lookup: CDR1 MDHEN, CDR2 SYDVKM. This CDR3 spans 15 amino acids. Losses at the gene ends were 6 bases for V and 5 bases for J; bases not matched to a gene: 13. The CDR3 DNA reads as TGTGCCAGCAGCCGGATTTTCGACAGGGTCCACGAGCAGTACTTC. It translates to CASSRIFDRVHEQYF.

The rearrangement joins TRBV9 to TRBJ1-2, with TRBD1 matching 8 bases. The CDR3 runs to 13 residues. V was pared by 3 bases and J by 8 bases, with 6 bases of the junction left unmatched. Looked up from germline, CDR1 is SGDLS and CDR2 is YYNGEE. The CDR3 loop is CASSAQGAGGYTF. Here the CDR3 DNA reads TGTGCCAGCAGCGCTCAGGGGGCTGGAGGCTACACCTTC.

The V and J genes are TRBV6-5 and TRBJ2-7; D is unresolved. Germline V gene lookup returns CDR1 MNHEY and CDR2 SVGAGI. This CDR3 has 14 residues. The ends were cut back, 4 bases at V and 2 bases at J, with 12 bases in the middle. CDR3 sequence: CASSSVTYTYEQYF. CDR3 DNA sequence: TGTGCCAGCAGTTCCGTGACCTACACCTACGAGCAGTACTTC.

This chain connects TRBV30 to TRBJ1-2, with a possible D match to TRBD1 (6 bases). Germline V gene sequence: CDR1 GTSNPN, CDR2 SVGIG (reference sequence). V was pared by 2 bases and J by 2 bases, with 12 bases between. CDR3 size: 14 residues. The CDR3 DNA sequence: TGTGCCTGGAGTCCCCCCACAGGGAACTATGGCTACACCTTC. It specifies CAWSPPTGNYGYTF.

The rearrangement joins TRBV21-1 to TRBJ2-7. TRBV21-1 is marked as a pseudogene. The CDR3 extends over 14 amino acids. The CDR3 nucleotides are TGTGCCAGCAGCAAAGGGGCCCCAAAGCGCGAGCAGTACTTC. This sequence encodes CASSKGAPKREQYF.